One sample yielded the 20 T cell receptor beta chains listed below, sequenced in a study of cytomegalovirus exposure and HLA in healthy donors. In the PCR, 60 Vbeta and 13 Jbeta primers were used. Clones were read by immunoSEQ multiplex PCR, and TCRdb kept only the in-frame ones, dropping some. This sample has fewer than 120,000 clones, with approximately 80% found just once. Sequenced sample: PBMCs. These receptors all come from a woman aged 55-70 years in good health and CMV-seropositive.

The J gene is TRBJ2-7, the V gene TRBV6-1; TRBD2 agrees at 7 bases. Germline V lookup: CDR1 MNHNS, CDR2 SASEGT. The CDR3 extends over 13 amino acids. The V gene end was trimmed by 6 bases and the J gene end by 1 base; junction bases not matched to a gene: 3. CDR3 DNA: TGTGCCAGCAGCTCTAGCGGTTCCTACGAGCAGTACTTC. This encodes CASSSSGSYEQYF.

CDR3 amino acids: CATRVAYEQYF. The CDR3 nucleotides are TGTGCCACCAGAGTAGCCTACGAGCAGTACTTC. This chain links TRBV6-5 with TRBJ2-7; no clear D gene. Trimming took 10 bases from V and 2 from J, leaving 9 bases between them. Germline V gives CDR1 MNHEY, CDR2 SVGAGI. The CDR3 runs 11 residues.

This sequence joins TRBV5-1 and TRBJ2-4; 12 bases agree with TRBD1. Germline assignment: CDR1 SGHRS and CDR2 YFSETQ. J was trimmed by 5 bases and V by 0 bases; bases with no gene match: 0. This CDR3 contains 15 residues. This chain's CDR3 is CASSLGDRGQNIQYF. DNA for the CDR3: TGCGCCAGCAGCTTGGGGGACAGGGGGCAAAACATTCAGTACTTC.

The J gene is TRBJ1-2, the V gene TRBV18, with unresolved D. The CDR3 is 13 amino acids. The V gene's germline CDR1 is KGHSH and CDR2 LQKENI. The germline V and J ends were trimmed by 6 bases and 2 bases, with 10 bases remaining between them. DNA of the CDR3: TGTGCCAGCTCCCTCGACACAAACTATGGCTACACCTTC. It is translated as CASSLDTNYGYTF.

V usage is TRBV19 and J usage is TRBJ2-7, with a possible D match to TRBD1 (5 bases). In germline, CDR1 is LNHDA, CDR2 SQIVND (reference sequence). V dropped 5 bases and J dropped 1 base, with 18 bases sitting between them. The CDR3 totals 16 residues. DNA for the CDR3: TGTGCCAGTAGTGGGGAAGGGGCAGCCTCATCCTACGAGCAGTACTTC. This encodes CASSGEGAASSYEQYF.

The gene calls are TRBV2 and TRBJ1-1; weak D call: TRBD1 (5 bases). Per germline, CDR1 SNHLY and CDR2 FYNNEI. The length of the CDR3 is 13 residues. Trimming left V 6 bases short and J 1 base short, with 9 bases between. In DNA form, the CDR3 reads TGTGCCAGCAGGGGGGGGTGGAACACTGAAGCTTTCTTT. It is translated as CASRGGWNTEAFF.

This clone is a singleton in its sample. The CDR3 loop reads CASSLGQANTEAFF. The CDR3 nucleotides read TGTGCCAGCTCGTTGGGACAGGCGAACACTGAAGCTTTCTTT. The chain employs TRBV18 and TRBJ1-1; 8 nucleotides match TRBD1. This CDR3 is 14 amino acids long. Germline V CDR1 and CDR2: KGHSH, LQKENI. V trimming: 6 bases; J trimming: 1 base; junction bases outside the gene matches: 4.

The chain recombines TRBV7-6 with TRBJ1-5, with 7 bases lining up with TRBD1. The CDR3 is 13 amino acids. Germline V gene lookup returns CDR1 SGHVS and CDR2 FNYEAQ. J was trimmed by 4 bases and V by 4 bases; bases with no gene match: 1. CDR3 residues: CASSSQGNQPQHF. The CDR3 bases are TGTGCCAGCAGCTCACAGGGGAATCAGCCCCAGCATTTT.

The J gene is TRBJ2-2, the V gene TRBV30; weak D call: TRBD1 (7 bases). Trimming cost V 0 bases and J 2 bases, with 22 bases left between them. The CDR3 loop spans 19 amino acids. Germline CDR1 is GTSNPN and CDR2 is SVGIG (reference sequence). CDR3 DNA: TGTGCCTGGAGTGTCCCCGGGACAGAGGGGAGGATAAACACCGGGGAGCTGTTTTTT. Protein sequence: CAWSVPGTEGRINTGELFF.

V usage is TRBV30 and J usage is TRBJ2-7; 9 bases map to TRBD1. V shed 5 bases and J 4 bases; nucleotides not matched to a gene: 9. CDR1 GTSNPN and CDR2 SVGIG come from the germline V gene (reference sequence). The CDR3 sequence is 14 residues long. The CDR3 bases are TGTGCCTGGGGTTACCCTGACAGGGGGTACGAGCAGTACTTC. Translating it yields CAWGYPDRGYEQYF. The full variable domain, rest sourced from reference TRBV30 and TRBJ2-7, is SQTIHQWPATLVQPVGSPLSLECTVEGTSNPNLYWYRQAAGRGLQLLFYSVGIGQISSEVPQNLSASRPQDRQFILSSKKLLLSDSGFYLCAWGYPDRGYEQYFGPGTRLTVT.

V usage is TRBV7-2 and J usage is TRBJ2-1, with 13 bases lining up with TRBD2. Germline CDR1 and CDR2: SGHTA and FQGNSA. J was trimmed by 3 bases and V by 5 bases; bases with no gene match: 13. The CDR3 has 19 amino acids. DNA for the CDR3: TGTGCCAGCAGCCGACTAGGTGGACTAGCGGGAGTGGGCTACAATGAGCAGTTCTTC. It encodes CASSRLGGLAGVGYNEQFF.

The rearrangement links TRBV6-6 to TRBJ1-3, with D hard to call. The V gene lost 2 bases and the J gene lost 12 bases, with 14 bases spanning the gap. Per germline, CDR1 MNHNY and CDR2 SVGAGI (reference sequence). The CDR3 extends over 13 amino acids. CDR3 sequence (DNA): TGTGCCAGCAGTTACGATTCGGAGGGTGGCATATATTTT. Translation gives CASSYDSEGGIYF.

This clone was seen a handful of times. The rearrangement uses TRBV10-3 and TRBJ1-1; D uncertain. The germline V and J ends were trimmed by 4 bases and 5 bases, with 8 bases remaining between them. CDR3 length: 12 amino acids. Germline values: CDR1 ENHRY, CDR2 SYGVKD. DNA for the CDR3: TGTGCCATCAGTGCTCGGGGAACTGAAGCTTTCTTT. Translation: CAISARGTEAFF.

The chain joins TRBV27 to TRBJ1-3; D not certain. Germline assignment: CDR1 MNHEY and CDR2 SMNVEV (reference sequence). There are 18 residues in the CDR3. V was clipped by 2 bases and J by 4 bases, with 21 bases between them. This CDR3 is CASSLRARRARVGNTIYF. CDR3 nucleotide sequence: TGTGCCAGCAGTTTACGGGCGCGGAGGGCTCGAGTCGGAAACACCATATATTTT.

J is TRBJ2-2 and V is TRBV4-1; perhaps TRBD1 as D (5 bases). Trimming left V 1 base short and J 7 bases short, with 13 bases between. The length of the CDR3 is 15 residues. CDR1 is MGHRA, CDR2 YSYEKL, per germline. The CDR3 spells CASSQAAGFHGELFF. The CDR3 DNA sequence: TGCGCCAGCAGCCAAGCGGCAGGGTTTCACGGGGAGCTGTTTTTT.

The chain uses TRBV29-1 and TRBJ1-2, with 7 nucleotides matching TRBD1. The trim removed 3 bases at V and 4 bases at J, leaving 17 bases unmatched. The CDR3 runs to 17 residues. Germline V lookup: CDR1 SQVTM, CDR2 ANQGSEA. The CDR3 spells CSVDYGSKRGRSYGYTF. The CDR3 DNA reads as TGCAGCGTTGATTATGGATCTAAAAGGGGGCGCAGCTATGGCTACACCTTC.

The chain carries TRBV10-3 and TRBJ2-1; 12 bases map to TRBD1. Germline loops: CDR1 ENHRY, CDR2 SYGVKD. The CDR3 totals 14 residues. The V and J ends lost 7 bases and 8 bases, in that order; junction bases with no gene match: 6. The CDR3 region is CAITRDRGQDEQFF. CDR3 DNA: TGTGCCATCACCAGGGACAGGGGGCAAGATGAGCAGTTCTTC.

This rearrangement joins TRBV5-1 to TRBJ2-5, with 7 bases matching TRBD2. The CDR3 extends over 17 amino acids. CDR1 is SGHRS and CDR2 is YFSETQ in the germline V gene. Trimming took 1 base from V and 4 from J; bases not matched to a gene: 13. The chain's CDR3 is CASSLTSVFFPGETQYF. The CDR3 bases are TGCGCCAGCAGCTTGACTAGCGTCTTCTTTCCGGGAGAGACCCAGTACTTC.

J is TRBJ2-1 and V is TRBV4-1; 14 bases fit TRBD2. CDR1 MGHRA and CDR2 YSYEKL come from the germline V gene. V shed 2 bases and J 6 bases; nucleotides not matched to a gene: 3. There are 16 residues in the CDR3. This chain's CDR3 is CASSQLGLAGGNEQFF. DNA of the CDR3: TGCGCCAGCAGCCAATTAGGACTAGCGGGAGGCAATGAGCAGTTCTTC.

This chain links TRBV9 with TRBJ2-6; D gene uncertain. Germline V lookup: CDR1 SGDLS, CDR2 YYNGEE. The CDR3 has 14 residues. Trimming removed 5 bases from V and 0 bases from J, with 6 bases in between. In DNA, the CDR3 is TGTGCCAGCAGTCGTAGCTCTGGGGCCAACGTCCTGACTTTC. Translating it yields CASSRSSGANVLTF.